Below are 17 T cell receptor beta chains sequenced from a single sample in a study of a mutant IDH1 vaccine in newly diagnosed glioma (dated by TCRdb to about 2021). What the time point label conveys for this sample: week 35, safety follow-up. Each vaccine dose, consisting of 300 ug of a 20-mer mutant IDH1 peptide in Montanide, was administered subcutaneously with topical imiquimod. Library preparation employed the immunoSEQ multiplex PCR assay. TCRdb retrieved this table from immuneACCESS and kept in-frame rearrangements only. Not all clones are present; in checked studies, unresolved V genes account for under half, and no reason is known for the remainder. The sample has more than 45,000 clones on record, 88% of them singletons. The top ten clonotypes cover 5.7% of the sample. Antigens for these TCRs are unknown. The specimen was PBMCs, collected from a glioma patient whose treatment included an IDH1 peptide vaccine. Receptors originate from a woman in her forties with glioma.

There are a few counts of this clone. The chain has TRBV5-1 and TRBJ1-1; D is perhaps TRBD1 (6 bases). CDR3 length: 14 residues. V gave up 5 bases and J gave up 5 bases, with 16 bases separating them. Germline V CDR1 and CDR2: SGHRS, YFSETQ. Here the CDR3 reads CASSLTSGVTEAFF. The CDR3 DNA follows: TGCGCCAGCAGTTTAACGTCAGGGGTTACTGAAGCTTTCTTT.

V usage is TRBV5-4 and J usage is TRBJ1-4, with D perhaps matching TRBD1 (6 bases). Germline loops: CDR1 SGHNT, CDR2 YYREEE (reference sequence). The CDR3 is 14 amino acids. Trimming pared 3 bases from V and 7 bases from J, leaving 13 bases between. The CDR3 DNA reads as TGTGCCAGCAGCTCAGGGGTAGTAAGTGAAAAACTGTTTTTT. As protein: CASSSGVVSEKLFF.

The chain recombines TRBV7-2 with TRBJ2-3, with D possibly TRBD2 on 5 matching bases. The V end was cut by 5 bases, the J end by 3 bases, with 12 bases between. The germline CDR1 and CDR2 sequences are SGHTA and FQGNSA. CDR3 size: 14 residues. CDR3 sequence (DNA): TGTGCCAGCAGCCCTCCCGGGAAAACAGATACGCAGTATTTT. Translated, it gives CASSPPGKTDTQYF.

J is TRBJ2-6 and V is TRBV7-8; D unresolved. The germline CDR1 and CDR2 sequences are SGHVS and FQNEAQ. The CDR3 runs to 15 residues. Trimming removed 5 bases from V and 2 bases from J, with 10 bases in between. CDR3 sequence (DNA): TGTGCCAGCAGCGCCGGTTTGACTGGGGCCAACGTCCTGACTTTC. This translates into CASSAGLTGANVLTF.

The chain couples TRBV4-1 to TRBJ1-3; possibly TRBD1 for D (6 bases). Germline V lookup: CDR1 MGHRA, CDR2 YSYEKL. There are 18 residues in the CDR3. V lost 1 base and J lost 0, with 16 bases in between. CDR3 loop: CASSQVGTTPLSGNTIYF. The CDR3 DNA follows: TGCGCCAGCAGCCAAGTGGGGACAACACCCCTCTCTGGAAACACCATATATTTT.

V gene TRBV27 combines with J gene TRBJ2-7, with no clear D. The V end lost 6 bases, the J end lost 3 bases, and 6 bases lay between the germline ends. Germline V gene sequence: CDR1 MNHEY, CDR2 SMNVEV (reference sequence). The length of the CDR3 is 11 residues. The CDR3 loop is CASRGDYEQYF. CDR3 DNA sequence: TGTGCCAGCAGGGGCGACTACGAGCAGTACTTC.

This clone appeared once. CDR3 DNA sequence: TGTGCCAGCTCACCACGGCGACAGAAGTCCTATGGCTACACCTTC. Its protein product is CASSPRRQKSYGYTF. The chain couples TRBV18 to TRBJ1-2, with a possible D match to TRBD1 (5 bases). Germline V lookup: CDR1 KGHSH, CDR2 LQKENI. This CDR3 is built from 15 residues. V gave up 1 base and J gave up 4 bases, with 13 bases separating them.

This clone has only a few counts. The V call is TRBV30, the J call TRBJ2-6; D gene unclear. Germline-derived CDR1 and CDR2 are GTSNPN and SVGIG (reference sequence). This CDR3 comprises 14 residues. Between the trimmed V and J ends, which lost 1 base and 0 bases, there was a span of 4 bases. In nucleotides, the CDR3 is TGTGCCTGGAGTGCGGACTCTGGGGCCAACGTCCTGACTTTC. Its translation: CAWSADSGANVLTF.

The rearrangement joins TRBV9 to TRBJ1-1; a weak D match, TRBD1 (6 bases). V gave up 3 bases and J gave up 0 bases, with 15 bases separating them. CDR1 SGDLS and CDR2 YYNGEE come from the germline V gene. This CDR3 region has 16 residues. DNA of the CDR3: TGTGCCAGCAGCGCAAACAGGGAGGAGATGAACACTGAAGCTTTCTTT. Protein sequence: CASSANREEMNTEAFF.

The rearrangement uses TRBV19 and TRBJ1-6, with 7 bases aligning to TRBD1. Germline lookup yields CDR1 LNHDA and CDR2 SQIVND (reference sequence). The CDR3 sequence is 16 residues long. The V segment lost 9 bases and the J segment 6 bases; nucleotides outside the gene matches: 14. In nucleotides, the CDR3 is TGTGCCAGCACCCCCGCGACAGGGTTACGTAATTCACCCCTCCACTTT. Its translation is CASTPATGLRNSPLHF. The full variable domain, with the rest looked up from reference TRBV19 and TRBJ1-6, is DGGITQSPKYLFRKEGQNVTLSCEQNLNHDAMYWYRQDPGQGLRLIYYSQIVNDFQKGDIAEGYSVSREKKESFPLTVTSAQKNPTAFYLCASTPATGLRNSPLHFGNGTRLTVT.

This clone is a singleton in its sample. The gene calls are TRBV4-3 and TRBJ2-3, with 8 bases lining up with TRBD2. The CDR3 spans 14 residues. With V trimmed by 5 bases and J by 2 bases, 3 bases remained unmatched. Germline values: CDR1 LGHNA, CDR2 YSLEER. The CDR3 DNA follows: TGCGCCAGCAGCACAGCGGGGGCCACAGATACGCAGTATTTT. It specifies CASSTAGATDTQYF.

This chain uses TRBV18 with TRBJ1-5; D remains ambiguous. Germline loops: CDR1 KGHSH, CDR2 LQKENI. CDR3 length: 14 amino acids. V dropped 2 bases and J dropped 2 bases, with 7 bases sitting between them. The CDR3 loop is CASSPGMGNQPQHF. DNA of the CDR3: TGTGCCAGCTCACCAGGGATGGGCAATCAGCCCCAGCATTTT.

J is TRBJ2-2 and V is TRBV5-4; 7 bases agree with TRBD1. CDR1 and CDR2 (germline): SGHNT, YYREEE (reference sequence). This CDR3 region has 14 residues. Trimming cost V 0 bases and J 4 bases; bases outside gene matches: 0. The CDR3 DNA reads TGTGCCAGCAGCTTGGGACAGGGCACCGGGGAGCTGTTTTTT. Translating it yields CASSLGQGTGELFF.

The V and J genes are TRBV27 and TRBJ2-5; 7 bases line up with TRBD2. The CDR3 has 15 residues. CDR1 is MNHEY and CDR2 is SMNVEV in the germline V gene (reference sequence). V lost 3 bases and J lost 2; bases outside the gene matches: 6. CDR3 in amino acids: CASSFVPSGQETQYF. CDR3 nucleotide sequence: TGTGCCAGCAGTTTCGTCCCTAGCGGTCAAGAGACCCAGTACTTC.

The CDR3 sequence is CASSLMQVGYGYTF. CDR3 coding DNA: TGTGCCAGCAGTTTGATGCAGGTGGGCTATGGCTACACCTTC. The genes are TRBV28 and TRBJ1-2; D gene uncertain. The CDR3 is 14 residues long. Trimming left V 3 bases short and J 4 bases short, with 12 bases between. Germline assignment: CDR1 MDHEN and CDR2 SYDVKM.

The chain uses TRBV5-1 and TRBJ1-2, with a tentative D call TRBD1 (5 bases). The V gene lost 0 bases and the J gene lost 0 bases, with 12 bases spanning the gap. The germline V gene has CDR1 SGHRS and CDR2 YFSETQ. The CDR3 sequence is 16 residues long. CDR3 DNA sequence: TGCGCCAGCAGCTTGGTTCAGGGCTTCGCTAACTATGGCTACACCTTC. Residues: CASSLVQGFANYGYTF. Combining the CDR3 with reference TRBV5-1 and TRBJ1-2 gives the whole variable domain KAGVTQTPRYLIKTRGQQVTLSCSPISGHRSVSWYQQTPGQGLQFLFEYFSETQRNKGNFPGRFSGRQFSNSRSEMNVSTLELGDSALYLCASSLVQGFANYGYTFGSGTRLTVV.

The chain combines TRBV11-2 with TRBJ2-3; D uncertain. CDR1 and CDR2 (germline): SGHAT, FQNNGV. With 1 base removed from V and 5 bases from J, the gap between germline ends came to 4 bases. CDR3 size: 12 residues. CDR3 in amino acids: CASSLVVDTQYF. The CDR3 region has the DNA TGTGCCAGCAGCTTAGTAGTAGATACGCAGTATTTT.